The 9 T cell receptor beta chains below were found in one sample sequenced in a study of T cells in narcolepsy. The table came from immunoSEQ multiplex PCR; TCRdb's copy has only in-frame clones and leaves some out. Of under 35,000 clones in the sample, roughly 83% were seen once. The sequenced sample consisted of CD45RA- memory CD4+ T cells from PBMCs. These receptors originate from a human donor with narcolepsy.

V gene TRBV29-1 combines with J gene TRBJ1-1; D not resolved. Germline V gene data show CDR1 as SQVTM and CDR2 as ANQGSEA. The CDR3 is 12 amino acids. The V and J ends lost 3 bases and 6 bases respectively, with 11 bases between them. The CDR3 nucleotides are TGCAGCGTTGATAGTGTTGGGGCTGAAGCTTTCTTT. Translation gives CSVDSVGAEAFF.

The J gene is TRBJ1-1, the V gene TRBV5-1; TRBD1 matches 8 bases. This CDR3 is 16 amino acids long. Germline loops: CDR1 SGHRS, CDR2 YFSETQ. The junction had 10 bases not matched to a gene; V was cut back by 5 bases and J by 1 base. The chain's CDR3 is CASRHGQGGRNTEAFF. In nucleotides, the CDR3 is TGCGCCAGCAGACACGGACAGGGCGGCAGGAACACTGAAGCTTTCTTT.

The chain combines TRBV5-1 with TRBJ2-7, with a tentative D call TRBD1 (6 bases). CDR1 SGHRS and CDR2 YFSETQ come from the germline V gene. The V gene lost 5 bases and the J gene lost 5 bases, with 17 bases spanning the gap. CDR3 length: 14 residues. The CDR3 reads CASSRDRRINEQYF. The DNA of the CDR3 is TGCGCCAGCAGTCGCGACAGGAGGATTAACGAGCAGTACTTC.

The chain uses TRBV9 and TRBJ1-1, with TRBD1 as a possible D gene (5 bases). The germline V gene encodes CDR1 SGDLS and CDR2 YYNGEE. The V end was cut by 3 bases, the J end by 5 bases, with 17 bases between. There are 15 residues in the CDR3. The CDR3 is CASSGSSGSGTEAFF. The DNA for the CDR3 is TGTGCCAGCAGCGGATCCTCAGGGTCAGGGACTGAAGCTTTCTTT.

V is TRBV11-2 and J is TRBJ1-3; unclear D gene. The CDR3 consists of 13 residues. V was trimmed by 3 bases and J by 3 bases, leaving 6 bases between them. Germline assignment: CDR1 SGHAT and CDR2 FQNNGV. CDR3 sequence: CASSLTSGNTIYF. CDR3 in DNA: TGTGCCAGCAGCTTGACAAGTGGAAACACCATATATTTT.

In its sample, this clone was seen once. The chain combines TRBV21-1 with TRBJ2-1; the D segment call TRBD1 is taken from the table without a DNA check. TRBV21-1 is labeled a pseudogene. This CDR3 contains 16 residues. CDR3 sequence: CATEGGTGCMDNEQFF. The CDR3 region has the DNA TGTGCCACCGAAGGGGGGACAGGGTGTATGGACAATGAGCAGTTCTTC.

The chain joins TRBV6-5 to TRBJ2-2, with TRBD1 matching 7 bases. The junction had 3 bases not matched to a gene; V was cut back by 1 base and J by 7 bases. Per germline, CDR1 MNHEY and CDR2 SVGAGI. The CDR3 runs 14 residues. The DNA of the CDR3 is TGTGCCAGCAGTTACTTACAGGGGAACGGGGAGCTGTTTTTT. This sequence encodes CASSYLQGNGELFF.

This clone was seen a few times. The genes are TRBV5-5 and TRBJ1-5; D gene uncertain. Germline CDR1 and CDR2: SGHKS and YYEKEE (reference sequence). The CDR3 has 15 residues. Trimming pared 0 bases from V and 0 bases from J, leaving 7 bases between. The CDR3 bases are TGTGCCAGCAGCTTGGCCGATTCTAGCAATCAGCCCCAGCATTTT. Translation: CASSLADSSNQPQHF.

This clone was picked up a small number of times. The rearrangement uses TRBV18 and TRBJ2-7, with 9 positions matching TRBD1. The CDR3 length is 13 residues. The V and J ends lost 4 bases and 3 bases, in that order; junction bases with no gene match: 1. From germline, CDR1 is KGHSH and CDR2 LQKENI. Here the CDR3 DNA reads TGTGCCAGCTCACAGGACAGGGGCTACGAGCAGTACTTC. Amino acid sequence: CASSQDRGYEQYF.